The source of this T cell receptor (beta chain) is a study of T cell responses to AZD1222 COVID-19 vaccine. Study findings and constraints: The study identified only a handful of AZD1222 recipients as seropositive at baseline. Dominant CD4 TCR responses targeted spike regions 160-218 and 743-854. Spike-specific TCR breadth rose after two AZD1222 doses, and depth rose as well. Repertoires were sampled only after the peak T cell response.

V was trimmed by 5 bases and J by 2 bases, leaving 22 bases between them. The CDR3 is 17 residues long. Per germline, CDR1 SEHNR and CDR2 FQNEAQ (reference sequence). Turning to this clone: Its antigen is currently unknown.

The assay was immunoSEQ multiplex PCR, and TCRdb's table has in-frame clones only and misses some. Of 120,000 to 150,000 clones listed, just over 85% were seen once; the top ten hold approximately 3.7%. The TCR comes from an adult in good health. The chain combines TRBV7-9 with TRBJ2-7; TRBD2 might be the D (6 bases). The material sequenced was peripheral blood, taken on day 0 of AZD1222 vaccination. CDR3 DNA sequence: TGTGCCAGCAGCCCGGGGGTGGGGCAGAAACCAACCTACGAGCAGTACTTC. Translation: CASSPGVGQKPTYEQYF.